The clone carrying this TCR beta chain has a count of ten or more. Its target is not known. Preparation of the TCRbeta library used unique molecular identifiers. Via MiXCR, TCRdb re-called the PCR reads, giving one row per CDR3 protein. The sample includes about 200,000 distinct CDR3 sequences, around 7% of them seen just once. This record belongs to a study of T-cell reconstitution after alpha-beta-depleted transplantation in children. Study-level points and caveats: High day-60 TCRbeta diversity in some patients came from surviving recipient T cells and thymic progenitors.

The V end was cut by 0 bases, the J end by 2 bases, with 11 bases between. The germline gives CDR1 SGHDT, CDR2 YYEEEE. The CDR3 is 15 amino acids. This chain links TRBV5-6 with TRBJ2-5; no clear D gene. Specimen: PBMCs, collected before TCRalphabeta/CD19-depleted stem cell transplant. This clonotype was obtained from a boy aged 2 to 10 with acute lymphoblastic leukemia, due to receive a stem cell transplant. As DNA, the CDR3 is TGTGCCAGCAGCTTGGCCACGGTTAGACAAGAGACCCAGTACTTC. Translating it yields CASSLATVRQETQYF. The entire variable domain, with the rest obtained from reference TRBV5-6 and TRBJ2-5, is as follows: DAGVTQSPTHLIKTRGQQVTLRCSPKSGHDTVSWYQQALGQGPQFIFQYYEEEERQRGNFPDRFSGHQFPNYSSELNVNALLLGDSALYLCASSLATVRQETQYFGPGTRLLVL.